These 7 T cell receptor beta chains share one sample of origin, sequenced in a study of T-cell reconstitution after alpha-beta-depleted transplantation in children. Molecular barcoding with unique molecular identifiers was used for the TCRbeta library. One entry per CDR3 protein, called by TCRdb with MiXCR from the PCR reads. The data hold roughly 300,000 distinct CDR3 sequences, with 9.5% to 10% observed a single time. The sequencing here drew on PBMCs from the stem cell graft donor, taken from the stem cell graft. The source is a human donor who donated a stem cell graft to a child with SCID.

This clonotype was seen only a few times. V is TRBV13 and J is TRBJ2-7; tentative D call: TRBD2 (6 bases). Germline values: CDR1 PRHDT, CDR2 FYEKMQ (reference sequence). Trimming took 4 bases from V and 6 from J, leaving 13 bases between them. This CDR3 comprises 13 residues. The CDR3 DNA reads TGTGCCAGCAGCTCGACTAGTCTCGGCGAGCAGTACTTC. Residues: CASSSTSLGEQYF.

The gene calls are TRBV10-1 and TRBJ1-1; D gene ambiguous. The ends were cut back, 8 bases at V and 4 bases at J, with 5 bases in the middle. Germline CDR1 reads WNHNN; CDR2 reads SYGVQD (reference sequence). The CDR3 covers 10 residues. CDR3 residues: CASLGTEAFF. CDR3 DNA sequence: TGCGCCAGCCTGGGCACTGAAGCTTTCTTT.

This chain connects TRBV5-1 to TRBJ2-1, with D perhaps TRBD1 (6 bases). V gave up 5 bases and J gave up 9 bases, with 15 bases separating them. The germline V gene encodes CDR1 SGHRS and CDR2 YFSETQ. This CDR3 comprises 13 residues. CDR3 amino acids: CASSLGTLPEQFF. The CDR3 DNA follows: TGCGCCAGCAGTCTGGGGACACTCCCTGAGCAGTTCTTC.

V usage is TRBV5-1 and J usage is TRBJ2-1; no clear D gene. With 4 bases removed from V and 5 bases from J, the gap between germline ends came to 10 bases. Germline V gene sequence: CDR1 SGHRS, CDR2 YFSETQ. CDR3 size: 13 residues. In nucleotides, the CDR3 is TGCGCCAGCAGCCCCGGCCACAACAATGAGCAGTTCTTC. Its protein product is CASSPGHNNEQFF.

This clonotype has a count of ten or more. The genes are TRBV20-1 and TRBJ2-1, with a possible D match to TRBD2 (5 bases). This CDR3 has 12 residues. Germline V gene data show CDR1 as DFQATT and CDR2 as SNEGSKA (reference sequence). V was cut by 3 bases and J by 8 bases, with 11 bases left in between. The CDR3 loop is CSASYKGDEQFF. The CDR3 region has the DNA TGCAGTGCTAGCTATAAGGGAGATGAGCAGTTCTTC.

This clonotype was counted between two and nine times. This chain joins TRBV7-2 and TRBJ2-3, with D uncertain. Germline assignment: CDR1 SGHTA and CDR2 FQGNSA. The CDR3 length is 14 residues. Trimming stripped 4 bases from V and 2 bases from J, with 10 bases between. The CDR3 region has the DNA TGTGCCAGCAGCTCGTTACTATACACAGATACGCAGTATTTT. Protein sequence: CASSSLLYTDTQYF.

A few counts support this clonotype. The chain is built from TRBV5-1 and TRBJ2-2; D is possibly TRBD1 (6 bases). The germline V and J ends were trimmed by 4 bases and 6 bases, with 10 bases remaining between them. The CDR3 spans 13 residues. Germline CDR1 SGHRS, CDR2 YFSETQ. CDR3 DNA: TGCGCCAGCAGCATTCAGGGGTCCGGGGAGCTGTTTTTT. This translates into CASSIQGSGELFF.